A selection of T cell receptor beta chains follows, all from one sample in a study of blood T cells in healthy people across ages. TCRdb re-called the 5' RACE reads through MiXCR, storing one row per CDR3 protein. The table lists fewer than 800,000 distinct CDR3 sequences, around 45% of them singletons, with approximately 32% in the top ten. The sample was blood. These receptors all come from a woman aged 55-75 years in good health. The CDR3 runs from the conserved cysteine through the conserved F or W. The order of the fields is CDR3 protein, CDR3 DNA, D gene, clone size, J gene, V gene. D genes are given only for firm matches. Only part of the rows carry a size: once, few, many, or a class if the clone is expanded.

CDR3: CASSPKSGRGSYEQYF
DNA: TGTGCCAGCAGCCCGAAAAGCGGGAGGGGTTCCTACGAGCAGTACTTC
D: TRBD2
size: .
J: TRBJ2-7
V: TRBV7-7

CDR3: CASTIDRTNAPLHF
DNA: TGTGCCAGCACCATCGACAGAACGAACGCACCCCTCCACTTT
D: .
size: .
J: TRBJ1-6
V: TRBV12-3/TRBV12-4

CDR3: CASSPPEQTGTQYF
DNA: TGTGCCAGCTCACCACCGGAGCAAACGGGGACCCAGTACTTC
D: .
size: .
J: TRBJ2-5
V: TRBV18

CDR3: CASSPMRTSGNTIYF
DNA: TGTGCCAGCAGCCCGATGAGGACCTCTGGAAACACCATATATTTT
D: .
size: .
J: TRBJ1-3
V: TRBV9

CDR3: CASSELDRVVQPQHF
DNA: TGTGCCAGCAGTGAATTGGACAGGGTGGTTCAGCCCCAGCATTTT
D: TRBD1
size: few
J: TRBJ1-5
V: TRBV6-1

CDR3: CSVEPAVEVNTEAFF
DNA: TGCAGCGTTGAACCGGCAGTAGAGGTGAACACTGAAGCTTTCTTT
D: .
size: many
J: TRBJ1-1
V: TRBV29-1

CDR3: CASSLVSSGQETQYF
DNA: TGCGCCAGCAGCTTGGTTTCGAGCGGCCAAGAGACCCAGTACTTC
D: .
size: few
J: TRBJ2-5
V: TRBV5-1

CDR3: CASSQSQYYEQYF
DNA: TGCGCCAGCAGCCAATCCCAGTATTACGAGCAGTACTTC
D: .
size: .
J: TRBJ2-7
V: TRBV4-3

CDR3: CASSLVQQTQYF
DNA: TGTGCCAGCAGCTTAGTACAGCAGACCCAGTACTTC
D: .
size: few
J: TRBJ2-5
V: TRBV11-2

CDR3: CASSLNPGTGTNYGYTF
DNA: TGTGCCAGCAGCTTAAACCCCGGGACGGGAACTAACTATGGCTACACCTTC
D: .
size: few
J: TRBJ1-2
V: TRBV5-5

CDR3: CASSFRQGTQYF
DNA: TGTGCCAGCAGTTTTCGTCAAGGGACCCAGTACTTC
D: .
size: .
J: TRBJ2-5
V: TRBV28

CDR3: CASSYAPGQITNEKLFF
DNA: TGTGCCAGCAGTTACGCTCCCGGACAGATAACTAATGAAAAACTGTTTTTT
D: .
size: .
J: TRBJ1-4
V: TRBV6-6

CDR3: CAISELAGGTYEQYF
DNA: TGTGCCATCAGTGAACTAGCGGGAGGCACCTACGAGCAGTACTTC
D: TRBD2
size: .
J: TRBJ2-7
V: TRBV10-3

CDR3: CADARGQEETQYF
DNA: TGTGCCGATGCTAGGGGCCAGGAAGAGACCCAGTACTTC
D: .
size: .
J: TRBJ2-5
V: TRBV2

CDR3: CASSSPGQGGNEQFF
DNA: TGTGCCAGCAGCTCGCCGGGACAGGGGGGAAATGAGCAGTTCTTC
D: TRBD1
size: few
J: TRBJ2-1
V: TRBV28

CDR3: CASSPSGGISSYEQFF
DNA: TGCGCCAGCAGCCCCTCGGGGGGGATCTCCTCCTACGAGCAGTTCTTC
D: TRBD2
size: .
J: TRBJ2-1
V: TRBV5-1

CDR3: CASSSHPNTEAFF
DNA: TGTGCCAGCAGTTCACACCCGAACACTGAAGCTTTCTTT
D: .
size: .
J: TRBJ1-1
V: TRBV6-6

CDR3: CASRAPGGGKKLAKNIQYF
DNA: TGTGCCAGCAGAGCCCCCGGGGGGGGAAAAAAACTAGCCAAAAACATTCAGTACTTC
D: TRBD2
size: few
J: TRBJ2-4
V: TRBV6-1

CDR3: CASSSTGTAKQETQYF
DNA: TGTGCCAGCAGTTCGACCGGGACAGCTAAACAAGAGACCCAGTACTTC
D: TRBD1
size: .
J: TRBJ2-5
V: TRBV28

CDR3: CSVLKNTEAFF
DNA: TGCAGCGTTCTCAAGAACACTGAAGCTTTCTTT
D: .
size: .
J: TRBJ1-1
V: TRBV29-1

CDR3: CASGLVDGYQETQYF
DNA: TGCGCCAGCGGTCTGGTTGACGGGTACCAAGAGACCCAGTACTTC
D: .
size: .
J: TRBJ2-5
V: TRBV5-1

CDR3: CASSLSPFPGGPYEQYF
DNA: TGTGCCAGCAGTTTATCGCCTTTCCCGGGAGGGCCCTACGAGCAGTACTTC
D: TRBD2
size: .
J: TRBJ2-7
V: TRBV27

CDR3: CASSLRQEENGYTF
DNA: TGTGCCAGCAGCTTAAGGCAGGAGGAGAATGGCTACACCTTC
D: .
size: many
J: TRBJ1-2
V: TRBV7-3

CDR3: CASSLDRPGAYNEQFF
DNA: TGTGCCAGCAGCCTAGATAGGCCAGGTGCCTACAATGAGCAGTTCTTC
D: .
size: few
J: TRBJ2-1
V: TRBV7-2

CDR3: CASSTRDSYRTQYF
DNA: TGTGCCAGCAGCACCCGGGACAGCTACCGTACGCAGTATTTT
D: TRBD1
size: few
J: TRBJ2-3
V: TRBV7-9

CDR3: CSASRGGTYQETQYF
DNA: TGCAGTGCTAGTCGGGGGGGGACATACCAAGAGACCCAGTACTTC
D: TRBD2
size: many
J: TRBJ2-5
V: TRBV20-1

CDR3: CSLRQGDYEQYF
DNA: TGCAGTCTCAGACAGGGGGACTACGAGCAGTACTTC
D: TRBD1
size: .
J: TRBJ2-7
V: TRBV20-1

CDR3: CASSLAGLAGASETQYF
DNA: TGTGCCAGCAGCTTAGCTGGGCTAGCGGGAGCATCGGAGACCCAGTACTTC
D: TRBD2
size: .
J: TRBJ2-5
V: TRBV7-6

CDR3: CASSFGGNGEFF
DNA: TGTGCCAGCAGTTTCGGCGGTAATGGGGAGTTCTTC
D: .
size: .
J: TRBJ2-1
V: TRBV12-3/TRBV12-4

CDR3: CSARGASGIWNIQYF
DNA: TGCAGTGCTAGAGGGGCTAGCGGGATATGGAACATTCAGTACTTC
D: TRBD2
size: few
J: TRBJ2-4
V: TRBV20-1

CDR3: CASSSIGRGQNYGYTF
DNA: TGTGCCAGCAGCTCTATTGGAAGAGGACAAAACTATGGCTACACCTTC
D: .
size: .
J: TRBJ1-2
V: TRBV9

CDR3: CATSRLPQGRGETQYF
DNA: TGTGCCACCAGCAGACTACCACAGGGTAGAGGGGAGACCCAGTACTTC
D: .
size: .
J: TRBJ2-5
V: TRBV15

CDR3: CASSRNLNTEAFF
DNA: TGTGCCAGCTCGCGCAACTTAAACACTGAAGCTTTCTTT
D: .
size: few
J: TRBJ1-1
V: TRBV18

CDR3: CASSQEAGPHYEQYF
DNA: TGTGCCAGCAGCCAGGAAGCGGGTCCTCACTACGAGCAGTACTTC
D: .
size: .
J: TRBJ2-7
V: TRBV4-2

CDR3: CASRTSGSNTQYF
DNA: TGTGCCAGCCGGACTAGCGGGAGCAATACGCAGTATTTT
D: TRBD2
size: few
J: TRBJ2-3
V: TRBV12-3/TRBV12-4

CDR3: CATMRRSRATNEKLFF
DNA: TGTGCCACCATGAGAAGGAGCCGAGCAACTAATGAAAAACTGTTTTTT
D: .
size: .
J: TRBJ1-4
V: TRBV28

CDR3: CASSQDLGGSKNIQYF
DNA: TGCGCCAGCAGCCAAGATCTCGGGGGCTCCAAAAACATTCAGTACTTC
D: .
size: many
J: TRBJ2-4
V: TRBV4-3

CDR3: CAGSGSYEQYF
DNA: TGTGCCGGCAGTGGTTCCTACGAGCAGTACTTC
D: .
size: once
J: TRBJ2-7
V: TRBV25-1

CDR3: CSARVSTEETQYF
DNA: TGCAGTGCTAGAGTCTCGACTGAAGAGACCCAGTACTTC
D: .
size: many
J: TRBJ2-5
V: TRBV20-1

CDR3: CASSSSGALAKNIQYF
DNA: .
D: .
size: few
J: TRBJ2-4
V: TRBV28

CDR3: CASSLTRGFYEQYF
DNA: TGTGCCAGCAGCTTAACCCGGGGCTTCTACGAGCAGTACTTC
D: .
size: few
J: TRBJ2-7
V: TRBV7-9

CDR3: CASSSQGYGYTF
DNA: TGTGCCAGCAGTTCGCAGGGGTATGGCTACACCTTC
D: .
size: many
J: TRBJ1-2
V: TRBV6-2/TRBV6-3

CDR3: CAWSDWRGPTQYF
DNA: TGTGCCTGGAGTGACTGGAGGGGCCCTACGCAGTATTTT
D: .
size: few
J: TRBJ2-3
V: TRBV30

CDR3: CASSFTDYEQYF
DNA: TGCGCCAGCAGCTTTACGGACTACGAGCAGTACTTC
D: .
size: .
J: TRBJ2-7
V: TRBV5-1

CDR3: CSAAGHNYGYIF
DNA: TGCAGTGCGGCAGGACATAACTATGGCTACATCTTC
D: .
size: .
J: TRBJ1-2
V: TRBV20-1

CDR3: CAISGGEGTGELFF
DNA: TGTGCCATCAGTGGGGGAGAGGGGACCGGGGAGCTGTTTTTT
D: .
size: .
J: TRBJ2-2
V: TRBV10-3